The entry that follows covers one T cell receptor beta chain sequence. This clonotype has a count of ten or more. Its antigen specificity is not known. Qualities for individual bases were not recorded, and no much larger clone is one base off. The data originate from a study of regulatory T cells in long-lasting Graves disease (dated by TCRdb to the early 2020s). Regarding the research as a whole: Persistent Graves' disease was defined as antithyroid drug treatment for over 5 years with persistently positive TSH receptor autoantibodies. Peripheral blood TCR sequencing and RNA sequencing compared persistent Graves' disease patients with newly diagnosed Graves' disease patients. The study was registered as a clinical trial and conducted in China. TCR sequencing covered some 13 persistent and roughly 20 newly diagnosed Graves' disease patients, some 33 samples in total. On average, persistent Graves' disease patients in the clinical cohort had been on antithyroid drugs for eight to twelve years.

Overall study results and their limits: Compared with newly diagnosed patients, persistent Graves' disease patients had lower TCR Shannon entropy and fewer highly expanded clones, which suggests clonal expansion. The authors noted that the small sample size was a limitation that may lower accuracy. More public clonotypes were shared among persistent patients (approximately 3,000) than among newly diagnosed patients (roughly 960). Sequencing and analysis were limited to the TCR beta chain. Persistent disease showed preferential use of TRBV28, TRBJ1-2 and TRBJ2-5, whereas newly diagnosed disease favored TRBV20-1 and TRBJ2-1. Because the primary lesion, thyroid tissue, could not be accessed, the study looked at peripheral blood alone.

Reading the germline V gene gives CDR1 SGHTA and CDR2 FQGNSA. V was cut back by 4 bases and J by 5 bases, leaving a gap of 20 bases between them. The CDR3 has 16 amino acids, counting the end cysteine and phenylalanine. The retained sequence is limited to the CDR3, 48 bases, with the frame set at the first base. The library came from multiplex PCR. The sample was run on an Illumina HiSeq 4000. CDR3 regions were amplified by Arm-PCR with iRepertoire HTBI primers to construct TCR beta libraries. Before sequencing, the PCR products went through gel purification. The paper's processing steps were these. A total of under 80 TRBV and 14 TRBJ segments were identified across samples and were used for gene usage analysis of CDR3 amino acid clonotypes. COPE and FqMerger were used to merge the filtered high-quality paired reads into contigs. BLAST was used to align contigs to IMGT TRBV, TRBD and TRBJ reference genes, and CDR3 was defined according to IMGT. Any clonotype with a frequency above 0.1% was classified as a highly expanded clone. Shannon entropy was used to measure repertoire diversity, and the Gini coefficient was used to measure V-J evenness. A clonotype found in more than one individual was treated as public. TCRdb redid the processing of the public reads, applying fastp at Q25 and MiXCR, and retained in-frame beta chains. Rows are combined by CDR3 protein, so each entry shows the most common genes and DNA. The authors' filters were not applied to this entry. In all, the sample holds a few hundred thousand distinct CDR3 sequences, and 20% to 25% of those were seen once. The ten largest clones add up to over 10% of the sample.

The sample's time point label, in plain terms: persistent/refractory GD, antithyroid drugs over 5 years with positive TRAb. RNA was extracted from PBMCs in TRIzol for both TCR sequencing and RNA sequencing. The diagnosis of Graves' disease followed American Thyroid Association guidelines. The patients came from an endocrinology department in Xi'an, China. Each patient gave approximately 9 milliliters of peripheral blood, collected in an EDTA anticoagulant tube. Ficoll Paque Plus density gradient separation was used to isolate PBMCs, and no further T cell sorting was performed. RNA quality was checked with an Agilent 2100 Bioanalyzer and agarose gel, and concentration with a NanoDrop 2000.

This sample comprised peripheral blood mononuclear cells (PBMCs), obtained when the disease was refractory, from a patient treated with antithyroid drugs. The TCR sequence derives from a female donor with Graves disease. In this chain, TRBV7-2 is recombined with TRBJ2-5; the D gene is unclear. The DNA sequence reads TGTGCCAGCAGCTCCGAGGAAAGGGCTCTTCGGGAGACCCAGTACTTC. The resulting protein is CASSSEERALRETQYF.